This T cell receptor (beta chain) emerged from a study of technical replicates of blood from several donors. CDR3 length: 15 amino acids. The ends lost 4 bases at V and 3 bases at J; junction bases unmatched: 7. Germline V CDR1 and CDR2: MRHNA, SNTAGT. Assay: immunoSEQ multiplex PCR; the TCRdb copy retains only in-frame clones and omits some. In the table there are approximately 89,000 clones, 94% of which are singletons. The rearrangement links TRBV6-4 to TRBJ1-1; 8 bases agree with TRBD1. Sequencing was done on a sample of T cells isolated from PBMCs. This clonotype was sampled from a human donor in good health. The CDR3 nucleotides are TGTGCCAGCAGTGCAACCGGGACAGGATACACTGAAGCTTTCTTT. It is translated as CASSATGTGYTEAFF.